Shown below are 23 T cell receptor beta chains from a single sample sequenced in a study of T cells in localized non-small cell lung cancer. Libraries were prepared by immunoSEQ multiplex PCR; TCRdb keeps only in-frame clonotypes and omits some of them. The data hold over 20,000 clones, with around 82% observed a single time. Here the sequenced sample was PBMCs, taken before any cancer treatment. Receptors originate from a man between 35 and 75 years old with stage II lung adenocarcinoma.

The chain carries TRBV27 and TRBJ2-5; TRBD1 or TRBD2 may be the D gene (6 bases each). V lost 0 bases, J lost 4 bases, and 15 bases lay in between. CDR3 length: 16 residues. Germline V gives CDR1 MNHEY, CDR2 SMNVEV (reference sequence). Here the CDR3 reads CASSLSPGARVETQYF. The CDR3 nucleotides read TGTGCCAGCAGTTTATCGCCGGGGGCAAGGGTAGAGACCCAGTACTTC.

The V gene is TRBV25-1, the J gene TRBJ1-2, with D maybe TRBD1 (6 bases). V lost 4 bases and J 4 bases, leaving 13 bases between the germline ends. This CDR3 contains 14 residues. Germline V CDR1 and CDR2: MGHDK, SYGVNS. In DNA form, the CDR3 reads TGTGCCAGCAGTGGCCAGACAGGACGCTATGGCTACACCTTC. Translation: CASSGQTGRYGYTF.

The gene calls are TRBV18 and TRBJ2-7; D is unclear. Germline CDR1 reads KGHSH; CDR2 reads LQKENI. V shed 4 bases and J shed 2 bases, with 12 bases lying between them. The CDR3 contains 14 residues. In DNA form, the CDR3 reads TGTGCCAGCTCACGGTCAGGCGGCGCCTACGAGCAGTACTTC. This translates into CASSRSGGAYEQYF. Filled out from reference TRBV18 and TRBJ2-7, the complete variable domain reads NAGVMQNPRHLVRRRGQEARLRCSPMKGHSHVYWYRQLPEEGLKFMVYLQKENIIDESGMPKERFSAEFPKEGPSILRIQQVVRGDSAAYFCASSRSGGAYEQYFGPGTRLTVT.

J is TRBJ1-2 and V is TRBV6-1; 7 nucleotides align to TRBD1. The V gene end was trimmed by 6 bases and the J gene end by 2 bases; junction bases not matched to a gene: 9. This CDR3 spans 15 amino acids. The V gene's germline CDR1 is MNHNS and CDR2 SASEGT. The CDR3 protein is CASRGGQDGNYGYTF. CDR3 nucleotides: TGTGCCAGCAGGGGAGGACAGGACGGGAACTATGGCTACACCTTC.

This chain connects TRBV5-1 to TRBJ1-1, with D uncertain. CDR3 length: 14 amino acids. CDR1 SGHRS and CDR2 YFSETQ come from the germline V gene. V gave up 0 bases and J gave up 5 bases, with 11 bases separating them. In nucleotides, the CDR3 is TGCGCCAGCAGCTTGGAACCGAGTCTTACTGAAGCTTTCTTT. Residues: CASSLEPSLTEAFF.

The table lists this clone with a count of one. The V gene is TRBV30, the J gene TRBJ2-1, with D perhaps matching TRBD2 (5 bases). V lost 0 bases and J 7 bases, leaving 7 bases between the germline ends. The germline CDR1 and CDR2 sequences are GTSNPN and SVGIG (reference sequence). This CDR3 comprises 12 residues. CDR3: CAWSVRGNEQFF. The CDR3 DNA sequence: TGTGCCTGGAGTGTACGGGGTAATGAGCAGTTCTTC. The complete variable domain, with remaining parts taken from reference TRBV30 and TRBJ2-1, reads SQTIHQWPATLVQPVGSPLSLECTVEGTSNPNLYWYRQAAGRGLQLLFYSVGIGQISSEVPQNLSASRPQDRQFILSSKKLLLSDSGFYLCAWSVRGNEQFFGPGTRLTVL.

The chain recombines TRBV28 with TRBJ1-1, with TRBD1 as a possible D gene (6 bases). Germline CDR1 MDHEN, CDR2 SYDVKM. There are 12 residues in the CDR3. V lost 7 bases to trimming and J lost 7 bases, with 13 bases between them. The CDR3 DNA sequence: TGTGCCAGCAACCAAGAGGGGGTTGAAGCTTTCTTT. Residues: CASNQEGVEAFF.

In DNA form, the CDR3 reads TGTGCCATCAGCCCTAGCGGGAGCTCCTACAATGAGCAGTTCTTC. Protein: CAISPSGSSYNEQFF. The genes are TRBV10-3 and TRBJ2-1; 10 bases map to TRBD2. The CDR3 is 15 amino acids. Germline loops: CDR1 ENHRY, CDR2 SYGVKD. V was clipped by 6 bases and J by 0 bases; unmatched bases: 2.

The rearrangement joins TRBV6-5 to TRBJ1-1, with D unclear. The CDR3 spans 13 residues. Germline V gene lookup returns CDR1 MNHEY and CDR2 SVGAGI. Trimming cost V 5 bases and J 11 bases, with 18 bases left between them. The CDR3 region is CASSNLGRADAFF. In DNA form, the CDR3 reads TGTGCCAGCAGTAATCTCGGCCGCGCGGATGCTTTCTTT.

J is TRBJ2-2 and V is TRBV10-2; no reliable D call. Germline V gives CDR1 WSHSY, CDR2 SAAADI. V lost 1 base and J lost 3, with 3 bases in between. This CDR3 is built from 13 residues. DNA of the CDR3: TGCGCCAGCAGTGAGTTTGACACCGGGGAGCTGTTTTTT. Its protein product is CASSEFDTGELFF.

The rearrangement links TRBV5-8 to TRBJ2-1; D is ambiguous. Trimming took off 4 bases at V and 7 bases at J, with 9 bases between the two ends. Per germline, CDR1 SGHTS and CDR2 YDEGEE. The CDR3 consists of 12 residues. CDR3 sequence reads: CASSPGLNEQFF. In DNA form, the CDR3 reads TGTGCCAGCAGCCCTGGATTGAATGAGCAGTTCTTC.

The CDR3 nucleotides read TGTGCCAGCAGTCCGGGAGGGGCCCCAAACACTGAAGCTTTCTTT. Translated, it gives CASSPGGAPNTEAFF. J is TRBJ1-1 and V is TRBV27, with D perhaps matching TRBD1 (5 bases). Germline CDR1 MNHEY, CDR2 SMNVEV (reference sequence). Trimming took 5 bases from V and 2 from J, leaving 15 bases between them. The CDR3 sequence is 15 residues long.

The chain recombines TRBV19 with TRBJ1-2, with D possibly matching TRBD1 (6 bases). The CDR3 has 15 amino acids. V gave up 3 bases and J gave up 5 bases, with 16 bases separating them. Looked up from germline, CDR1 is LNHDA and CDR2 is SQIVND (reference sequence). CDR3 sequence: CASSMGGSPGYGYTF. The CDR3 bases are TGTGCCAGTAGTATGGGGGGCAGTCCCGGGTATGGCTACACCTTC.

The chain links TRBV10-3 to TRBJ1-1, with 7 bases aligning to TRBD1. CDR3 length: 15 amino acids. With V trimmed by 7 bases and J by 0 bases, 8 bases remained unmatched. Germline V gene data show CDR1 as ENHRY and CDR2 as SYGVKD. The chain's CDR3 is CAIKEAGGMNTEAFF. The DNA for the CDR3 is TGTGCCATCAAAGAGGCAGGGGGTATGAACACTGAAGCTTTCTTT.

CDR3 loop: CASSLGNELYGYTF. The CDR3 DNA reads TGTGCCAGCAGCTTGGGGAATGAGCTATACGGCTACACCTTC. This chain connects TRBV5-4 to TRBJ1-2; D remains unclear. This CDR3 has 14 amino acids. Germline values: CDR1 SGHNT, CDR2 YYREEE (reference sequence). V lost 0 bases to trimming and J lost 8 bases, with 14 bases between them.

The rearrangement links TRBV5-1 to TRBJ2-2; 7 nucleotides line up with TRBD1. Germline CDR1 SGHRS, CDR2 YFSETQ. V was clipped by 2 bases and J by 4 bases; unmatched bases: 2. The CDR3 spans 14 residues. Here the CDR3 reads CASSLQGITGELFF. The CDR3 nucleotides read TGCGCCAGCAGCTTACAGGGGATCACCGGGGAGCTGTTTTTT.

This clone was observed a single time. The chain carries TRBV28 and TRBJ2-5; TRBD1 matches at 9 bases. V lost 5 bases to trimming and J lost 5 bases; unmatched junction nucleotides: 6. CDR1 MDHEN and CDR2 SYDVKM come from the germline V gene. The CDR3 spans 14 residues. CDR3 coding DNA: TGTGCCAGCAGTCGGACAGGGGATAGGGAGACCCAGTACTTC. The encoded protein is CASSRTGDRETQYF.

The CDR3, as DNA: TGTGCCAGCAGCCCCCTCCGGGGGAGCAATCAGCCCCAGCATTTT. Translating gives CASSPLRGSNQPQHF. The gene calls are TRBV11-2 and TRBJ1-5; TRBD1 is a possible D gene (5 bases). The length of the CDR3 is 15 residues. The germline CDR1 and CDR2 sequences are SGHAT and FQNNGV. The V end lost 5 bases, the J end lost 1 base, and 12 bases lay between the germline ends.

The genes are TRBV2 and TRBJ1-1; a weak D match, TRBD1 (5 bases). Trimming removed 5 bases from V and 2 bases from J, with 12 bases in between. This CDR3 is 14 amino acids long. CDR1 is SNHLY and CDR2 is FYNNEI in the germline V gene. CDR3 in DNA: TGTGCCAGCAGTTATTCACAGGTAAACACTGAAGCTTTCTTT. Amino acid sequence: CASSYSQVNTEAFF.

The CDR3 protein is CASSNQIQGGDNEQFF. CDR3 DNA: TGTGCCAGCAGTAACCAAATCCAGGGGGGGGACAATGAGCAGTTCTTC. This chain links TRBV6-6 with TRBJ2-1; D is perhaps TRBD1 or TRBD2 (7 bases each). The CDR3 consists of 16 residues. Germline CDR1 MNHNY, CDR2 SVGAGI (reference sequence). V shed 5 bases and J shed 5 bases, with 19 bases lying between them.

This CDR3 reads CASSLMASGGRHNEQFF. CDR3 nucleotide sequence: TGTGCCAGCAGCTTAATGGCTAGCGGGGGGCGGCACAATGAGCAGTTCTTC. V usage is TRBV7-8 and J usage is TRBJ2-1, with 11 bases aligning to TRBD2. Germline CDR1 reads SGHVS; CDR2 reads FQNEAQ. CDR3 length equals 17 residues. With 2 bases clipped from V and 5 bases from J, the junction kept 8 bases outside the gene matches.

The chain links TRBV5-1 to TRBJ2-7; tentative D call: TRBD2 (5 bases). CDR3 size: 11 residues. The V gene lost 2 bases and the J gene lost 7 bases, with 7 bases spanning the gap. Germline CDR1 is SGHRS and CDR2 is YFSETQ. DNA of the CDR3: TGCGCCAGCAGCTTACTAGGAGAGCAGTACTTC. Translating it yields CASSLLGEQYF.

The V call is TRBV2, the J call TRBJ2-7; TRBD2 matches at 7 bases. Per the germline V gene, CDR1 is SNHLY and CDR2 is FYNNEI. There are 15 residues in the CDR3. Germline trimming cut 4 bases from V and 3 bases from J; bases unmatched to any gene: 9. The CDR3 sequence: CASSGLASGFYEQYF. In DNA form, the CDR3 reads TGTGCCAGCAGTGGGTTGGCTAGCGGTTTCTACGAGCAGTACTTC.